This T cell receptor (beta chain) was sequenced in a study of metastatic and nonmetastatic thyroid tumors. Study-level background: Repertoires of blood and of tissue (tumor or nodule) from malignant and benign thyroid patients were compared.

This clone appeared many times. Thyroid surgery was preceded by no treatment in any patient. In the original analysis: Building a distant-metastasis classifier for papillary thyroid cancer drew on CDR3 differences across clinicopathological groups. TCRdb re-clonotyped the PCR reads through MiXCR. TCRdb assigned the V and J calls; the authors' analysis was not used. The top ten clones hold approximately 13% of a sample with about 39,000 clones, approximately 17% of them seen once. Germline loops: CDR1 DFQATT, CDR2 SNEGSKA (reference sequence). J was trimmed by 7 bases and V by 0 bases; bases with no gene match: 4. The CDR3 contains 13 residues.

The sequence came from a female donor with papillary thyroid cancer or a benign thyroid nodule (not recorded which). Some clones in this sample may be carry-over from other donors' samples. This sequence joins TRBV20-1 and TRBJ1-2; TRBD1 matches at 8 bases. The material sequenced was tumor tissue. CDR3: CSARENQGAGYTF. The DNA for the CDR3 is TGCAGTGCTAGAGAAAACCAGGGGGCTGGCTACACCTTC.